This T cell receptor (beta chain) was retrieved from a study of early T cells in non-severe SARS-CoV-2 infection. TCRdb re-called the 5' RACE reads through MiXCR, storing one row per CDR3 protein. The sample has about 80,000 distinct CDR3 sequences; about an eighth are singletons. This CDR3 has 19 amino acids. V was pared by 1 base and J by 0 bases, with 12 bases of the junction left unmatched. Germline values: CDR1 DFQATT, CDR2 SNEGSKA (reference sequence). This TCR derives from an adult who was a healthcare worker with PCR-confirmed SARS-CoV-2 infection or an uninfected control (not recorded which). Sequences were obtained from whole blood. J is TRBJ2-1 and V is TRBV20-1; 10 bases agree with TRBD2. CDR3: CSARGRLAGASSSYNEQFF. CDR3 bases: TGCAGTGCTAGAGGAAGGCTAGCGGGGGCCTCGAGCTCCTACAATGAGCAGTTCTTC.